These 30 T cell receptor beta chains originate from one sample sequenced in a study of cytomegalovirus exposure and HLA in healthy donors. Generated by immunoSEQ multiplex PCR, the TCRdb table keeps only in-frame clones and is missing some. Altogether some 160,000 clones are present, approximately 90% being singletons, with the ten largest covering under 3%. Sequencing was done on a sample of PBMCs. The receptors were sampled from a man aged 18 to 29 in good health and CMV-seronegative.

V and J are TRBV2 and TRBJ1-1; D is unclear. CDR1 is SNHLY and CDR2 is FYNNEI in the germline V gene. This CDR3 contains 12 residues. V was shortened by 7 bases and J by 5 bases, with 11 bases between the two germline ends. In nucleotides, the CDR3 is TGTGCCAGCATCAGCTGGCGGACTGAAGCTTTCTTT. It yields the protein CASISWRTEAFF.

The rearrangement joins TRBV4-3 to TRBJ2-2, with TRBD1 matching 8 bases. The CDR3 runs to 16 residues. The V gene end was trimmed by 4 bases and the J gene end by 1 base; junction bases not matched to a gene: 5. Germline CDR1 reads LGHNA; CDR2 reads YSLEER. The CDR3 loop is CASSPGQGKNTGELFF. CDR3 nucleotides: TGCGCCAGCAGCCCCGGACAGGGAAAGAACACCGGGGAGCTGTTTTTT.

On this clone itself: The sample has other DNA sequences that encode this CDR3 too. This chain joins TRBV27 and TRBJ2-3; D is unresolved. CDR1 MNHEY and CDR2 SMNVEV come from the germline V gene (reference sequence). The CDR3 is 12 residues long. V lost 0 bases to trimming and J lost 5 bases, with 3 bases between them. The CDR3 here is CASSLSRDTQYF. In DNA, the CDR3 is TGTGCCAGCAGTTTATCCAGAGATACGCAGTATTTT.

The DNA of the CDR3 is TGTGCCAGCAGCCCCCTAACAGGGGTCGGTGGCTACACCTTC. Amino acids: CASSPLTGVGGYTF. The chain has TRBV7-8 and TRBJ1-2; 7 bases line up with TRBD1. Per germline, CDR1 SGHVS and CDR2 FQNEAQ. V was pared by 5 bases and J by 7 bases, with 10 bases of the junction left unmatched. This CDR3 is 14 amino acids long.

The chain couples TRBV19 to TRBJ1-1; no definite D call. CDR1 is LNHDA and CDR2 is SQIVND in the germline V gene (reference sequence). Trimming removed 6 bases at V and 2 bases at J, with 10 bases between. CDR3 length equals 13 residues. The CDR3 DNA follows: TGTGCCAGTAGGACGAGAGGAAACACTGAAGCTTTCTTT. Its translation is CASRTRGNTEAFF.

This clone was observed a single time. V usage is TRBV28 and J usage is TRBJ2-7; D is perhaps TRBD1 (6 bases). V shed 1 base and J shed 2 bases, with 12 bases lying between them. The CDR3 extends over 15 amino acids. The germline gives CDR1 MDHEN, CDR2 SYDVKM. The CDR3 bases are TGTGCCAGCAGTTTATTATCAGGGGCGGCCTACGAGCAGTACTTC. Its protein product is CASSLLSGAAYEQYF. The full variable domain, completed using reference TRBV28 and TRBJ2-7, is DVKVTQSSRYLVKRTGEKVFLECVQDMDHENMFWYRQDPGLGLRLIYFSYDVKMKEKGDIPEGYSVSREKKERFSLILESASTNQTSMYLCASSLLSGAAYEQYFGPGTRLTVT.

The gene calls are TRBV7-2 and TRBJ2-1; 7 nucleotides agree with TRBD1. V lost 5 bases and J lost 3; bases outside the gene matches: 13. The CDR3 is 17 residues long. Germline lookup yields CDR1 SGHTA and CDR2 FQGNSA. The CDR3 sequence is CASSRAPTGLIYNEQFF. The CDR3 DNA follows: TGTGCCAGCAGCCGTGCGCCGACAGGGTTGATCTACAATGAGCAGTTCTTC.

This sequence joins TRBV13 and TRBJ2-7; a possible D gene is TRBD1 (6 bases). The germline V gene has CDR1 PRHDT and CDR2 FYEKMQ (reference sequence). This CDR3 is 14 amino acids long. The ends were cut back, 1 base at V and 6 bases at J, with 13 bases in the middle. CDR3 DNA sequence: TGTGCCAGCAGCTTAGAGGTGCTAGGGGGCGAGCAGTACTTC. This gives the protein CASSLEVLGGEQYF.

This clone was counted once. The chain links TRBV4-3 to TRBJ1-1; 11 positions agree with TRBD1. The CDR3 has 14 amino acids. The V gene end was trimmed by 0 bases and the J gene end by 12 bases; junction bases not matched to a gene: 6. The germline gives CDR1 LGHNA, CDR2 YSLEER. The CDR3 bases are TGCGCCAGCAGCCAAGAAGGGGACAGGGGGGTGCCTTTCTTT. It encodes CASSQEGDRGVPFF.

This chain's CDR3 is CASSGGAGETQYF. CDR3 bases: TGTGCCAGCAGCGGGGGGGCGGGAGAGACCCAGTACTTC. This chain connects TRBV7-6 to TRBJ2-5; a weak D match, TRBD2 (7 bases). The CDR3 has 13 amino acids. Germline assignment: CDR1 SGHVS and CDR2 FNYEAQ. Deletions cut 5 bases from V and 4 bases from J, with 11 bases between.

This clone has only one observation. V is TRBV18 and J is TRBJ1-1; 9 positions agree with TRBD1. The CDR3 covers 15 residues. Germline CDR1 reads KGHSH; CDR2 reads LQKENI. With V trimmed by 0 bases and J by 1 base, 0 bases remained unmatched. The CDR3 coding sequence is TGTGCCAGCTCACCACCGGGACAGGGGAACACTGAAGCTTTCTTT. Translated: CASSPPGQGNTEAFF.

The CDR3, as DNA: TGTGCCAGCAGCCCCCCGACGGCTAGCGGGGGGGGACACCAAGAGACCCAGTACTTC. Amino acids: CASSPPTASGGGHQETQYF. J is TRBJ2-5 and V is TRBV27; 12 nucleotides agree with TRBD2. V lost 6 bases to trimming and J lost 0 bases; unmatched junction nucleotides: 14. This CDR3 has 19 amino acids. Germline CDR1 is MNHEY and CDR2 is SMNVEV (reference sequence).

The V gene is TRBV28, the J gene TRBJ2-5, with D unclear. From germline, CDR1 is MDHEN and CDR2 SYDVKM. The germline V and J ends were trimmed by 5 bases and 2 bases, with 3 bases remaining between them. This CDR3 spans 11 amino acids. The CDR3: CASSRQETQYF. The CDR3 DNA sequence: TGTGCCAGCAGTCGGCAAGAGACCCAGTACTTC.

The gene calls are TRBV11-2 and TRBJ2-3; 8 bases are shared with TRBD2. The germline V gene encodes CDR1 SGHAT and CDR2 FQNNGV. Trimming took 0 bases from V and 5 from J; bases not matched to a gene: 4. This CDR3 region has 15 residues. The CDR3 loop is CASSLEGTRRDTQYF. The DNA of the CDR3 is TGTGCCAGCAGCTTAGAAGGGACTAGAAGAGATACGCAGTATTTT.

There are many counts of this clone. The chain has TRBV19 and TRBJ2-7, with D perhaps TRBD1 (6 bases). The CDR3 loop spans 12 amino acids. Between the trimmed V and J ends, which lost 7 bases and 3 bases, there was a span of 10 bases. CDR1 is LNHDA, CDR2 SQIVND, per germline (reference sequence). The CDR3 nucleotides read TGTGCCAGTACAGGGACATACTACGAGCAGTACTTC. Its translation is CASTGTYYEQYF.

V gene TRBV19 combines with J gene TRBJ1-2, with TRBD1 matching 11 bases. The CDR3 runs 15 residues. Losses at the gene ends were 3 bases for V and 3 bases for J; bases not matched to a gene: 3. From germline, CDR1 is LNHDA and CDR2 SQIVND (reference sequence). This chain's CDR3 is CASSITGQGDYGYTF. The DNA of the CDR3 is TGTGCCAGTAGTATTACGGGACAGGGGGACTATGGCTACACCTTC.

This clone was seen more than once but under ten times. The CDR3 region is CASSYGRGDQPQHF. Written as DNA, the CDR3 is TGTGCCAGCAGTTATGGCAGGGGAGATCAGCCCCAGCATTTT. J is TRBJ1-5 and V is TRBV6-6; tentative D call: TRBD1 (6 bases). Germline CDR1 reads MNHNY; CDR2 reads SVGAGI (reference sequence). This CDR3 contains 14 residues. Trimming removed 3 bases from V and 5 bases from J, with 11 bases in between.

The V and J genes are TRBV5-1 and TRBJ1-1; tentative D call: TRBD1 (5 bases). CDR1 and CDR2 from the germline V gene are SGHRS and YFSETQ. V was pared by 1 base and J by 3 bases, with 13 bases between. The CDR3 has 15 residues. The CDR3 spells CASSLTGEDYTEAFF. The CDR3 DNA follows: TGCGCCAGCAGCTTGACAGGAGAAGACTACACTGAAGCTTTCTTT.

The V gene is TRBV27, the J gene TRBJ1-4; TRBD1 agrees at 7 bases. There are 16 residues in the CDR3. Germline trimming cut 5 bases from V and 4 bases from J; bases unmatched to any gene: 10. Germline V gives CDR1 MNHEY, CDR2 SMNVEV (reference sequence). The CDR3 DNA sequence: TGTGCCAGCAGTCTGACCCCAGGGGGGTTTAATGAAAAACTGTTTTTT. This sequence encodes CASSLTPGGFNEKLFF.

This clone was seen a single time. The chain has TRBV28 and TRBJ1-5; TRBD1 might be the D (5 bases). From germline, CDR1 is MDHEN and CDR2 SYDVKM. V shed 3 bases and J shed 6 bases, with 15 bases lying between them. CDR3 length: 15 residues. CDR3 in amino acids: CASSLRGGGAQPQHF. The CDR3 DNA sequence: TGTGCCAGCAGTTTGAGAGGAGGCGGGGCTCAGCCCCAGCATTTT.

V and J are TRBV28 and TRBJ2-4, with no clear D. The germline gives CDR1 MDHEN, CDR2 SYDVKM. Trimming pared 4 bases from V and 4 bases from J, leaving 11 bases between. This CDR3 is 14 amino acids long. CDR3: CASSSRSRKNIQYF. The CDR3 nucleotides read TGTGCCAGCAGTTCGAGGTCCAGAAAAAACATTCAGTACTTC.

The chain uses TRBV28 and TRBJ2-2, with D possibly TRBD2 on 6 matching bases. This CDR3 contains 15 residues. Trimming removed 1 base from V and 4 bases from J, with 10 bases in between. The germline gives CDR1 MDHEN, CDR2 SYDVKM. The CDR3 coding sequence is TGTGCCAGCAGTTTATTGGCGGGGATCACCGGGGAGCTGTTTTTT. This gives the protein CASSLLAGITGELFF.

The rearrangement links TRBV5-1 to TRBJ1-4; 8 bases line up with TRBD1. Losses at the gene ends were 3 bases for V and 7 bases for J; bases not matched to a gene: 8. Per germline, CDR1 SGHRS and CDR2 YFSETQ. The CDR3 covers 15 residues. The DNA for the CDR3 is TGCGCCAGCAGCTACGCCGGGACAGGCGGTGAAAAACTGTTTTTT. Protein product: CASSYAGTGGEKLFF.

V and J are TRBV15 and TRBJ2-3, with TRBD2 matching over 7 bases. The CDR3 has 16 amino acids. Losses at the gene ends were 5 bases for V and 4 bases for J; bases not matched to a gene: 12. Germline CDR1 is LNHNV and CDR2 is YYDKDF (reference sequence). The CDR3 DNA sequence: TGTGCCACCAGCGCCGGACGGACTAGAAGTTCAGATACGCAGTATTTT. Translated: CATSAGRTRSSDTQYF.

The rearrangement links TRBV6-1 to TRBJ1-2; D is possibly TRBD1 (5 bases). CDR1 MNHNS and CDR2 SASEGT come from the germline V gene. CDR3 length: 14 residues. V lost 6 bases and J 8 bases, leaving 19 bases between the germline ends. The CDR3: CASRPGNRFFGYTF. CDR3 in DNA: TGTGCCAGCAGGCCAGGCAACAGGTTCTTCGGCTACACCTTC.

The CDR3 nucleotides are TGTGCCAGCAACCAGGACAGCCATCAGCCCCAGCATTTT. Its translation: CASNQDSHQPQHF. The V and J genes are TRBV2 and TRBJ1-5; tentative D call: TRBD1 (6 bases). This CDR3 has 13 residues. The V end lost 7 bases, the J end lost 5 bases, and 12 bases lay between the germline ends. The germline V gene encodes CDR1 SNHLY and CDR2 FYNNEI.

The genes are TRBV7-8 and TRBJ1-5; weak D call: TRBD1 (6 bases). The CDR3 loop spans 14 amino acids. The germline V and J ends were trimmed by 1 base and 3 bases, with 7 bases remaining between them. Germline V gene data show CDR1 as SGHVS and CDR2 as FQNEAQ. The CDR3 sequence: CASSLGTVNQPQHF. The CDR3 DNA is TGTGCCAGCAGCTTAGGGACAGTCAATCAGCCCCAGCATTTT.

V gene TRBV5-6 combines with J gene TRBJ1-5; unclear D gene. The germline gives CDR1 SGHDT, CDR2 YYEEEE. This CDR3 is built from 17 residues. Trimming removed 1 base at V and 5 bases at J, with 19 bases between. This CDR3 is CASSLSFSGGIHQPQHF. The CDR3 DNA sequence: TGTGCCAGCAGCTTGTCTTTCTCGGGCGGGATCCATCAGCCCCAGCATTTT.

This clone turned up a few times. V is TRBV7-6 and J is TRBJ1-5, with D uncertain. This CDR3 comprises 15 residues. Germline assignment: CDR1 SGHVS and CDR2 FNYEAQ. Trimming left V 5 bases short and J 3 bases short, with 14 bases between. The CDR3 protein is CASSLTATVNQPQHF. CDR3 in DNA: TGTGCCAGCAGCCTAACGGCTACAGTCAATCAGCCCCAGCATTTT.

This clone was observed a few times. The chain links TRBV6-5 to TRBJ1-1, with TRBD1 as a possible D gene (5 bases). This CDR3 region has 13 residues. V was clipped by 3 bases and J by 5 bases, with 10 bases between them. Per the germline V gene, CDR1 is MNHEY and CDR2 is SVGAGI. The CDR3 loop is CASSYMTETEAFF. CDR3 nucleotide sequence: TGTGCCAGCAGTTATATGACAGAGACTGAAGCTTTCTTT.